A single sample gave rise to the 27 T cell receptor beta chains below, sequenced in a study of metastatic and nonmetastatic thyroid tumors (dated by TCRdb to 2018 to 2021). The library was generated by PCR. Sequenced on an Illumina HiSeq 4000. The raw public data were reprocessed by TCRdb itself: fastp quality trimming at Q25, MiXCR clonotype calling, in-frame beta chains only. A total of more than 70,000 clones appear in this sample, roughly 8.6% of them only once. Roughly 10% of the sample belongs to the ten largest clones. No patient had received any treatment before thyroid surgery. Sequenced: blood. The receptors derive from a female donor with papillary thyroid cancer or a benign thyroid nodule (not recorded which). Some clones in this sample may be carry-over from other donors' samples.

This clone was counted many times. V usage is TRBV7-9 and J usage is TRBJ2-5, with 8 bases aligning to TRBD2. The CDR3 covers 15 residues. The germline gives CDR1 SEHNR, CDR2 FQNEAQ (reference sequence). V dropped 2 bases and J dropped 1; count of bases not matched to a gene: 3. CDR3 DNA: TGTGCCAGCAGCTTATTAGCGGGGAGCCAAGAGACCCAGTACTTC. Its translation: CASSLLAGSQETQYF.

V and J are TRBV12-3 or TRBV12-4 and TRBJ1-2; D is perhaps TRBD1 (5 bases). CDR3 length equals 14 residues. V dropped 7 bases and J dropped 5 bases, with 17 bases sitting between them. The CDR3 DNA follows: TGTGCCAGCAAGGAGGGGAACGGACTATATGGCTACACCTTC. Residues: CASKEGNGLYGYTF.

This clone was observed many times. Other DNA sequences within the sample encode an identical CDR3. This chain uses TRBV5-1 with TRBJ1-1; 7 positions match TRBD1. The CDR3 is made up of 13 amino acids. V trimming: 4 bases; J trimming: 5 bases; junction bases outside the gene matches: 5. CDR1 is SGHRS and CDR2 is YFSETQ in the germline V gene. CDR3 DNA: TGCGCCAGCAGCCGACAGGGAAGAACTGAAGCTTTCTTT. Its translation is CASSRQGRTEAFF.

In its sample, this clone was seen many times. The J gene is TRBJ1-2, the V gene TRBV29-1; 8 positions agree with TRBD1. In germline, CDR1 is SQVTM, CDR2 ANQGSEA. V was pared by 5 bases and J by 4 bases, with 3 bases of the junction left unmatched. The CDR3 runs to 12 residues. The CDR3 sequence: CSVTGTGYGYTF. The CDR3 DNA is TGCAGCGTTACCGGGACAGGCTATGGCTACACCTTC.

Ten or more counts support this clone. This chain uses TRBV9 with TRBJ1-2; D is uncertain. CDR1 is SGDLS and CDR2 is YYNGEE in the germline V gene. V lost 0 bases and J lost 5, with 8 bases in between. This CDR3 is built from 13 residues. The CDR3 region has the DNA TGTGCCAGCAGCGTAGCTGTGGGGTATGGCTACACCTTC. This gives the protein CASSVAVGYGYTF.

This clone has just a few counts. The V and J genes are TRBV20-1 and TRBJ2-3, with TRBD1 matching over 7 bases. CDR3 length: 14 amino acids. CDR1 and CDR2 (germline): DFQATT, SNEGSKA (reference sequence). Trimming took 6 bases from V and 6 from J; bases not matched to a gene: 12. The CDR3, as DNA: TGCAGTGCGGAAAGGACAGGCTCCTTTGATACGCAGTATTTT. Encoded protein: CSAERTGSFDTQYF.

The chain uses TRBV5-6 and TRBJ1-2, with unresolved D. The V end lost 1 base, the J end lost 10 bases, and 8 bases lay between the germline ends. The CDR3 loop spans 11 amino acids. CDR1 and CDR2 (germline): SGHDT, YYEEEE. The CDR3 here is CASSLFGVYTF. For the CDR3, the DNA is TGTGCCAGCAGCTTGTTCGGGGTCTACACCTTC.

This clone was seen at least ten times. The rearrangement links TRBV19 to TRBJ1-2; a weak D match, TRBD1 (6 bases). V was trimmed by 7 bases and J by 9 bases, leaving 12 bases between them. Germline lookup yields CDR1 LNHDA and CDR2 SQIVND (reference sequence). The CDR3 runs 11 residues. This CDR3 is CASTTGLRYTF. As DNA, the CDR3 is TGTGCCAGTACGACAGGACTCCGCTACACCTTC.

In its sample, this clone was seen a few times. The chain combines TRBV20-1 with TRBJ2-3, with 12 bases aligning to TRBD1. The V and J ends lost 5 bases and 4 bases, in that order; junction bases with no gene match: 4. This CDR3 spans 14 amino acids. Germline-derived CDR1 and CDR2 are DFQATT and SNEGSKA (reference sequence). The CDR3 sequence is CSAPGTGGADTQYF. CDR3 bases: TGCAGTGCTCCCGGGACAGGGGGCGCAGATACGCAGTATTTT.

This clone showed up many times. The chain employs TRBV12-3 or TRBV12-4 and TRBJ2-1; the D is unclear. This CDR3 region has 11 residues. V gave up 5 bases and J gave up 6 bases, with 5 bases separating them. The CDR3 DNA is TGTGCCAGCAGTATCACCAATGAGCAGTTCTTC. It yields the protein CASSITNEQFF.

This clone was observed many times. V usage is TRBV7-9 and J usage is TRBJ2-5; perhaps TRBD1 as D (6 bases). Between the trimmed V and J ends, which lost 5 bases and 5 bases, there was a span of 18 bases. The CDR3 contains 15 residues. Germline CDR1 reads SEHNR; CDR2 reads FQNEAQ (reference sequence). As DNA, the CDR3 is TGTGCCAGCAGCCAAGGGGGAACCCCTAAGGAGACCCAGTACTTC. Amino acids: CASSQGGTPKETQYF.

This clone was observed many times. The chain is built from TRBV19 and TRBJ2-1, with D perhaps matching TRBD2 (5 bases). The CDR3 covers 13 residues. Per the germline V gene, CDR1 is LNHDA and CDR2 is SQIVND (reference sequence). The V and J ends lost 3 bases and 9 bases respectively, with 12 bases between them. The CDR3 bases are TGTGCCAGTAGTATTTCGGCGGGCACTGAGCAGTTCTTC. Encoded protein: CASSISAGTEQFF.

Worth noting for this clone: A single base separates this from a much larger clone, so it may be a read error. The chain couples TRBV9 to TRBJ2-5, with D possibly being TRBD2 (6 bases). Germline lookup yields CDR1 SGDLS and CDR2 YYNGEE. The CDR3 has 15 residues. The V end was cut by 4 bases, the J end by 3 bases, with 16 bases between. This chain's CDR3 is CASSPTRGGKETQYF. The CDR3 nucleotides are TGTGCCAGCAGCCCCACTAGGGGCGGGAAAGAGACCCAGTACTTC. The full variable domain, its missing parts supplied by reference TRBV9 and TRBJ2-5, is DSGVTQTPKHLITATGQRVTLRCSPRSGDLSVYWYQQSLDQGLQFLIQYYNGEERAKGNILERFSAQQFPDLHSELNLSSLELGDSALYFCASSPTRGGKETQYFGPGTRLLVL.

This clone was seen many times. The junction differs from germline at one of its ends, possibly a read error. The V call is TRBV28, the J call TRBJ2-7; possibly TRBD1 for D (6 bases). The V gene's germline CDR1 is MDHEN and CDR2 SYDVKM. The CDR3 sequence is 13 residues long. The CDR3 DNA reads as TGTGCCAGCAGTCCCCGGGACAACTACGGGCAGTACTTC. This codes for CASSPRDNYGQYF. Looking up the rest from reference TRBV28 and TRBJ2-7 gives the full variable domain: DVKVTQSSRYLVKRTGEKVFLECVQDMDHENMFWYRQDPGLGLRLIYFSYDVKMKEKGDIPEGYSVSREKKERFSLILESASTNQTSMYLCASSPRDNYGQYFGPGTRLTVT.

This clone was seen many times. V and J are TRBV12-3 or TRBV12-4 and TRBJ2-1; weak D call: TRBD2 (7 bases). The CDR3 is 13 amino acids. V lost 7 bases and J 9 bases, leaving 16 bases between the germline ends. CDR3 nucleotide sequence: TGTGCCAGCAAGGGGGGGGCCTCCCCTGAGCAGTTCTTC. It specifies CASKGGASPEQFF.

This clone was observed at least ten times. The genes are TRBV6-1 and TRBJ1-2; 9 bases agree with TRBD1. The V gene end was trimmed by 8 bases and the J gene end by 1 base; junction bases not matched to a gene: 14. The CDR3 loop spans 17 amino acids. Looked up from germline, CDR1 is MNHNS and CDR2 is SASEGT. The CDR3 coding sequence is TGTGCCAGCGGGACAGGGAAGTATATCCCGGATAACTATGGCTACACCTTC. Its protein product is CASGTGKYIPDNYGYTF.

The genes are TRBV30 and TRBJ2-2, with D perhaps matching TRBD1 (5 bases). The V end was cut by 3 bases, the J end by 6 bases, with 11 bases between. This CDR3 contains 13 residues. CDR1 GTSNPN and CDR2 SVGIG come from the germline V gene (reference sequence). This chain's CDR3 is CAWSLRVPGELFF. The CDR3 coding sequence is TGTGCCTGGAGCCTCAGGGTTCCCGGGGAGCTGTTTTTT.

This clone showed up many times. The genes are TRBV19 and TRBJ2-7; a possible D gene is TRBD1 (6 bases). With 5 bases removed from V and 2 bases from J, the gap between germline ends came to 10 bases. The CDR3 spans 13 residues. Germline loops: CDR1 LNHDA, CDR2 SQIVND (reference sequence). CDR3 bases: TGTGCCAGTAGTTACACAGGGACCTACGAGCAGTACTTC. It codes for CASSYTGTYEQYF.

This clone came up many times. This chain joins TRBV20-1 and TRBJ2-3, with 7 bases aligning to TRBD2. The ends lost 6 bases at V and 3 bases at J; junction bases unmatched: 9. CDR1 and CDR2 (germline): DFQATT, SNEGSKA (reference sequence). CDR3 size: 14 residues. The CDR3 region is CSARSGDGTDTQYF. The CDR3 region has the DNA TGCAGTGCCAGAAGCGGGGACGGGACAGATACGCAGTATTTT.

The table lists this clone with many counts. The V and J genes are TRBV14 and TRBJ2-3; no clear D. There are 14 residues in the CDR3. Germline V CDR1 and CDR2: SGHDN, FVKESK. Trimming left V 4 bases short and J 0 bases short, with 8 bases between. CDR3: CASSPRVSTDTQYF. CDR3 coding DNA: TGTGCCAGCAGCCCTAGAGTTAGCACAGATACGCAGTATTTT.

This clone was observed many times. The sample carries other DNA sequences with the same CDR3. The gene calls are TRBV7-2 and TRBJ2-7; D possibly matches TRBD1 or TRBD2 (5 bases each). V was trimmed by 3 bases and J by 7 bases, leaving 13 bases between them. Germline values: CDR1 SGHTA, CDR2 FQGNSA. The CDR3 consists of 13 residues. The CDR3 DNA reads TGTGCCAGCAGCTTTCCGGGGCAGTGGGAGCAGTACTTC. Translation: CASSFPGQWEQYF.

The table lists this clone with many counts. This chain uses TRBV5-6 with TRBJ1-2; D ambiguous. The germline V gene has CDR1 SGHDT and CDR2 YYEEEE. The CDR3 runs to 15 residues. Trimming took 3 bases from V and 0 from J, leaving 12 bases between them. The CDR3 is CASSSRRLANYGYTF. CDR3 nucleotide sequence: TGTGCCAGCAGCTCTCGACGTTTAGCTAACTATGGCTACACCTTC.

Only a few counts were recorded for this clone. The V and J genes are TRBV9 and TRBJ2-5, with a weak D call TRBD2 (6 bases). The CDR3 has 15 amino acids. V was shortened by 0 bases and J by 4 bases, with 13 bases between the two germline ends. CDR1 and CDR2 from the germline V gene are SGDLS and YYNGEE. The CDR3 sequence: CASSVVGGLGETQYF. In DNA form, the CDR3 reads TGTGCCAGCAGCGTAGTGGGGGGATTGGGAGAGACCCAGTACTTC.

This clone has a handful of counts. The chain links TRBV5-1 to TRBJ2-1, with a weak D call TRBD1 (6 bases). V lost 7 bases to trimming and J lost 4 bases, with 24 bases between them. CDR1 SGHRS and CDR2 YFSETQ come from the germline V gene. The CDR3 has 17 residues. DNA of the CDR3: TGCGCCAGCCATAAGGGCCAGGGGCCTCAGCTTTACAATGAGCAGTTCTTC. This encodes CASHKGQGPQLYNEQFF.

The genes are TRBV12-3 or TRBV12-4 and TRBJ2-7; the D is unclear. There are 14 residues in the CDR3. Trimming left V 5 bases short and J 3 bases short, with 14 bases between. The CDR3 DNA reads TGTGCCAGCAGTGCCGGTTCTGGTGGCTACGAGCAGTACTTC. As protein: CASSAGSGGYEQYF.

At least ten counts were recorded for this clone. The chain has TRBV6-2 or TRBV6-3 and TRBJ1-2; 7 bases fit TRBD1. CDR1 and CDR2 (germline): MNHEY, SVGEGT. V shed 7 bases and J 0 bases; nucleotides not matched to a gene: 5. The CDR3 runs to 14 residues. This CDR3 is CASTKGTANYGYTF. DNA of the CDR3: TGTGCCAGCACTAAAGGGACAGCTAACTATGGCTACACCTTC.

Many counts were recorded for this clone. This chain joins TRBV6-5 and TRBJ2-3; weak D call: TRBD2 (5 bases). V dropped 4 bases and J dropped 3 bases, with 11 bases sitting between them. The CDR3 runs to 14 residues. Germline V gene sequence: CDR1 MNHEY, CDR2 SVGAGI. The CDR3 nucleotides are TGTGCCAGCAGTTCGGGGTTGGAGACAGATACGCAGTATTTT. This codes for CASSSGLETDTQYF.